A selection of T cell receptor beta chains follows, all from one sample in a study of radiation and T cells in renal cell carcinoma. Repertoires were generated with immunoSEQ multiplex PCR, while TCRdb's copy carries only in-frame clones and drops some. The repertoire consists of 150,000 to 200,000 clones, with less than 90% occurring once and the leading ten covering 11%. This sample comprised blood, obtained from a patient whose treatment included radiotherapy and nephrectomy. These receptors were collected from a woman in her 50s with renal cell carcinoma. Both conserved end residues are trimmed from each CDR3. The D gene is left open where the match is weak. Size is stated for part of the rows, as once, few or many counts, or as a class when the clone is expanded.

D: TRBD1; size: once; J: TRBJ2-7; V: TRBV18; CDR3: ASSPGQGVREQY
D: TRBD1; size: NA; J: TRBJ2-3; V: TRBV18; CDR3: ASQPDRERSTDTQY
D: TRBD1; size: NA; J: TRBJ1-1; V: TRBV6-1; CDR3: ASSFGTGFTEAF
D: NA; size: NA; J: TRBJ1-2; V: TRBV7-9; CDR3: ASSLQIFYGYT
D: NA; size: NA; J: TRBJ2-1; V: TRBV18; CDR3: ASSRQGTPPGNEQF
D: NA; size: NA; J: TRBJ2-3; V: TRBV2; CDR3: ASRGLILTDTQY
D: TRBD1; size: NA; J: TRBJ1-4; V: TRBV9; CDR3: ASSAFDRGLSNEKLF
D: TRBD1; size: NA; J: TRBJ1-2; V: TRBV7-9; CDR3: ASSLVLSGQGAYGYT
D: NA; size: NA; J: TRBJ2-5; V: TRBV19; CDR3: ASSINSQETQY
D: NA; size: NA; J: TRBJ2-1; V: TRBV9; CDR3: ASSPSIGNEQF
D: NA; size: once; J: TRBJ1-2; V: TRBV4-1; CDR3: ASSQDQERRSYGYT
D: NA; size: NA; J: TRBJ1-6; V: TRBV28; CDR3: ASSSPSPLH
D: TRBD1; size: NA; J: TRBJ2-2; V: TRBV15; CDR3: ATSFRTGMNTGELF
D: NA; size: NA; J: TRBJ1-2; V: TRBV6-5; CDR3: ATARLGVDYGYT
D: NA; size: NA; J: TRBJ2-1; V: TRBV7-9; CDR3: ASSPDGGSYNEQF
D: TRBD1; size: NA; J: TRBJ1-1; V: TRBV18; CDR3: ASSPRGQSNTEAF